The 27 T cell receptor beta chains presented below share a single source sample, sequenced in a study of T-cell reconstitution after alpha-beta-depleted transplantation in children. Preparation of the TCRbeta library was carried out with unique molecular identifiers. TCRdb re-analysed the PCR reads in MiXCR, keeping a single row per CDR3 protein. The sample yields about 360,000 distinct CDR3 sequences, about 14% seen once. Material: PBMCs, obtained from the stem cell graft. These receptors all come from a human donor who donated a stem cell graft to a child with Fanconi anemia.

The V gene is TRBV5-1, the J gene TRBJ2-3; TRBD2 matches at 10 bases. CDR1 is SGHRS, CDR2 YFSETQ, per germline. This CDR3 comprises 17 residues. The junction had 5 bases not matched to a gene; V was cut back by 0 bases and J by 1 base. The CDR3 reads CASSLGASGGRTDTQYF. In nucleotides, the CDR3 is TGCGCCAGCAGCTTGGGGGCTAGCGGGGGACGCACAGATACGCAGTATTTT.

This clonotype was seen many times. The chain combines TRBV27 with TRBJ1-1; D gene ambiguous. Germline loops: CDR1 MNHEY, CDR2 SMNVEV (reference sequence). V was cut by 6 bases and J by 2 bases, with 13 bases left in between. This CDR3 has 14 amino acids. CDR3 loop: CASSLPAVNTEAFF. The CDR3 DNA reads TGTGCCAGCAGCCTGCCGGCCGTCAACACTGAAGCTTTCTTT.

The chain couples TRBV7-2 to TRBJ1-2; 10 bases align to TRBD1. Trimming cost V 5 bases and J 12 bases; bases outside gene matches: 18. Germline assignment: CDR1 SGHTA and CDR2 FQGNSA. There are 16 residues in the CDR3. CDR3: CASSPGGQGYLQGHTF. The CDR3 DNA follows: TGTGCCAGCAGCCCGGGGGGACAGGGGTATTTACAAGGCCACACCTTC.

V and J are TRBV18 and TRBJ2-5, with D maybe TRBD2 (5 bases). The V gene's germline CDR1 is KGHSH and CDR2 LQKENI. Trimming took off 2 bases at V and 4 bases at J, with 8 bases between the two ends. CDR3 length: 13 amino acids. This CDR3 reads CASSPWERETQYF. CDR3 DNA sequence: TGTGCCAGCTCACCATGGGAGAGAGAGACCCAGTACTTC.

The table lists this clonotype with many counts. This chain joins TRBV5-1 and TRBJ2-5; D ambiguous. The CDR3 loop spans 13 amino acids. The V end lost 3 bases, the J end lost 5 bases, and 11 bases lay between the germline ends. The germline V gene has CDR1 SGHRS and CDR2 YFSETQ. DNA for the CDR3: TGCGCCAGCAGCTATGGAATGGGGGAGACCCAGTACTTC. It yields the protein CASSYGMGETQYF.

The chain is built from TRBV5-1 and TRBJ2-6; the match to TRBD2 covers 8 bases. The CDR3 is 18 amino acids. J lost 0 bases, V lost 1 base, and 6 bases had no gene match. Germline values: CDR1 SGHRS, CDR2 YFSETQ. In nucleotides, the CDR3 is TGCGCCAGCAGCTTGTCTGGCGGGGGGAGCTCTGGGGCCAACGTCCTGACTTTC. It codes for CASSLSGGGSSGANVLTF.

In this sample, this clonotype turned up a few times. DNA for the CDR3: TGTGCCACCAGTGATTCCCACACCCCTGAAGCTTTCTTT. Its translation: CATSDSHTPEAFF. This rearrangement joins TRBV24-1 to TRBJ1-1; D is unresolved. Trimming shortened V by 2 bases and J by 6 bases, and 9 bases separated the two germline ends. This CDR3 contains 13 residues. Per the germline V gene, CDR1 is KGHDR and CDR2 is SFDVKD.

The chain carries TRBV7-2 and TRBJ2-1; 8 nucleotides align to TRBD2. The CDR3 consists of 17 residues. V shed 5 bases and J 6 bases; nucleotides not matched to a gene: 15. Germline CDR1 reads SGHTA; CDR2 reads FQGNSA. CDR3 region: CASSTTGRIAGFNEQFF. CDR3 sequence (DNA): TGTGCCAGCAGCACCACGGGAAGGATAGCGGGGTTCAATGAGCAGTTCTTC.

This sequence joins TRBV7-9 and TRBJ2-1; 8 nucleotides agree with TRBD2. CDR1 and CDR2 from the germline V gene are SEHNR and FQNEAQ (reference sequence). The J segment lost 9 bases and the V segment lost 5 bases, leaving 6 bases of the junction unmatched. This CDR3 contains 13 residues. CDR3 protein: CASSAGGGVEQFF. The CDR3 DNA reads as TGTGCCAGCAGCGCGGGAGGTGGGGTTGAGCAGTTCTTC.

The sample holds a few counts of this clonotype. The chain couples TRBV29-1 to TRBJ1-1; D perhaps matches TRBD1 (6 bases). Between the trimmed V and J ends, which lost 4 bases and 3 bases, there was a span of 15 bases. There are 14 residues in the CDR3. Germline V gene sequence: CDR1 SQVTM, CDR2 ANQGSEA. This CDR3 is CSVGDTGAHTEAFF. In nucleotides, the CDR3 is TGCAGCGTTGGGGATACGGGGGCCCACACTGAAGCTTTCTTT.

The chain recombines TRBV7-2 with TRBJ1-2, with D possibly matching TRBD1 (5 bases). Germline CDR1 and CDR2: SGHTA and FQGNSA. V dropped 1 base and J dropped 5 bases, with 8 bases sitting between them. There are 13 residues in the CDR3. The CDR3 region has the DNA TGTGCCAGCAGCTTAGACTGGACATATGGCTACACCTTC. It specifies CASSLDWTYGYTF.

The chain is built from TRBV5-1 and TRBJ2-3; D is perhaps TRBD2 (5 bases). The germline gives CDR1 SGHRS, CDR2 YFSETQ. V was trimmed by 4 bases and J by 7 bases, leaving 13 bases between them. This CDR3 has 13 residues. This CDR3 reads CASSQDSRYTQYF. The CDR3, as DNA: TGCGCCAGCAGCCAGGACTCTAGATATACGCAGTATTTT.

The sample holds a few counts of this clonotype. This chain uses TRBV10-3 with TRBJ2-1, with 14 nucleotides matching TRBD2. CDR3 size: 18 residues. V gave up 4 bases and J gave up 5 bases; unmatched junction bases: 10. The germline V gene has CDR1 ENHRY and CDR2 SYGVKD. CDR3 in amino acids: CAISVRGSGLAGDNEQFF. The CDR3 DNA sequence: TGTGCCATCAGTGTCAGGGGGTCGGGACTAGCGGGGGACAATGAGCAGTTCTTC.

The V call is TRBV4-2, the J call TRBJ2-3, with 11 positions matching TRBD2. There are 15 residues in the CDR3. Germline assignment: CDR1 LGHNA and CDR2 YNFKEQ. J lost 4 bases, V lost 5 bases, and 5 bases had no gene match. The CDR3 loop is CASSSIAGGADTQYF. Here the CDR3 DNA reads TGTGCCAGCAGCTCCATAGCGGGGGGGGCAGATACGCAGTATTTT.

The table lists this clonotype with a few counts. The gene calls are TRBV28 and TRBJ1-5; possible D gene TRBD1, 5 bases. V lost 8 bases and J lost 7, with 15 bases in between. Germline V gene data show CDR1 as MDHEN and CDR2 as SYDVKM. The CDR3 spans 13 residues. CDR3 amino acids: CASYGTLSQPQHF. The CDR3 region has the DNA TGTGCCAGCTATGGGACCTTATCCCAGCCCCAGCATTTT.

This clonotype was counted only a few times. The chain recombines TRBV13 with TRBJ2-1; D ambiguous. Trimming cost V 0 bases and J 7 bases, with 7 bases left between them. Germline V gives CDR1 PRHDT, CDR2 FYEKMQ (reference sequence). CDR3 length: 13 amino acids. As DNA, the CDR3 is TGTGCCAGCAGCTTAGGACCCAAAAATGAGCAGTTCTTC. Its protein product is CASSLGPKNEQFF. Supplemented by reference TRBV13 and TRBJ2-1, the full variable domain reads AAGVIQSPRHLIKEKRETATLKCYPIPRHDTVYWYQQGPGQDPQFLISFYEKMQSDKGSIPDRFSAQQFSDYHSELNMSSLELGDSALYFCASSLGPKNEQFFGPGTRLTVL.

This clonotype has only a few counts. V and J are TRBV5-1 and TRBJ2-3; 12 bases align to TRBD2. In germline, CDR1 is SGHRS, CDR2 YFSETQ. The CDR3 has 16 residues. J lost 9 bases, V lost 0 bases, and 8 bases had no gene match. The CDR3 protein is CASSLAPSGGAETQYF. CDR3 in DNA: TGCGCCAGCAGCTTGGCCCCTAGCGGGGGGGCTGAAACGCAGTATTTT.

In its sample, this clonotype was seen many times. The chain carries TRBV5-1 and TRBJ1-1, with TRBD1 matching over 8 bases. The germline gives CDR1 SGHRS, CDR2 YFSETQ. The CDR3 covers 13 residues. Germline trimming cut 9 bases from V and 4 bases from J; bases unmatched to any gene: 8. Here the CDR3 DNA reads TGCGCCACCAAGGGACAGGCGGCCACTGAAGCTTTCTTT. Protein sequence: CATKGQAATEAFF.

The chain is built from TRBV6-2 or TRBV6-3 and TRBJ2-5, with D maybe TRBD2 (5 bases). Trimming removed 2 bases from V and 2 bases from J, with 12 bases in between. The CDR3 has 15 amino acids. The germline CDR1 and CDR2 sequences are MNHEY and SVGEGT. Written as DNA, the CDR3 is TGTGCCAGCAGTTACGAGGGATTGGGGCAAGAGACCCAGTACTTC. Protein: CASSYEGLGQETQYF.

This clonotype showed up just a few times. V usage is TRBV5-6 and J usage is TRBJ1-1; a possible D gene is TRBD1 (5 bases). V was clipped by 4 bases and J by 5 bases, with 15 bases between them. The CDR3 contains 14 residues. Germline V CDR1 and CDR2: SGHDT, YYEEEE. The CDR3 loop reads CASSSDFGGTEAFF. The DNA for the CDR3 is TGTGCCAGCAGCAGCGATTTTGGGGGAACTGAAGCTTTCTTT.

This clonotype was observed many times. DNA of the CDR3: TGTGCCAGCAGCTTCGGTTACACTGAAGCTTTCTTT. It translates to CASSFGYTEAFF. The chain has TRBV7-9 and TRBJ1-1, with unresolved D. The germline gives CDR1 SEHNR, CDR2 FQNEAQ (reference sequence). The V and J ends lost 3 bases and 3 bases respectively, with 5 bases between them. The CDR3 consists of 12 residues. The whole variable domain, filled in from reference TRBV7-9 and TRBJ1-1, reads DTGVSQNPRHKITKRGQNVTFRCDPISEHNRLYWYRQTLGQGPEFLTYFQNEAQLEKSRLLSDRFSAERPKGSFSTLEIQRTEQGDSAMYLCASSFGYTEAFFGQGTRLTVV.

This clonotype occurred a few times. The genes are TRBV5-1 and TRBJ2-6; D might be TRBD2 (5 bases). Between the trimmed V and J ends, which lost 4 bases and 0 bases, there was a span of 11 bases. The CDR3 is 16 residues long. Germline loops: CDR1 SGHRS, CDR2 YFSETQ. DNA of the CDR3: TGCGCCAGCAGCCCGGGAAGGGACTCTGGGGCCAACGTCCTGACTTTC. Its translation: CASSPGRDSGANVLTF.

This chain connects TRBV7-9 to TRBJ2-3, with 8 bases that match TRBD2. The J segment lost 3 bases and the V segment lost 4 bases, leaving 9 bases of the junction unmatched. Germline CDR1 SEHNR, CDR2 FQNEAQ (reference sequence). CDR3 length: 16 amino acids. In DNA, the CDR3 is TGTGCCAGCAGCTCCCCCCGGGGGGGGCTAACAGATACGCAGTATTTT. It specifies CASSSPRGGLTDTQYF.

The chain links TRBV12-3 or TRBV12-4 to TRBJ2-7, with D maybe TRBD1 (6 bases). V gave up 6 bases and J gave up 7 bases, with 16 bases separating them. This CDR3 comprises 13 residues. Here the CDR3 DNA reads TGTGCCAGCAGCCTCGGACAGTGGCGGGAGCAGTACTTC. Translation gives CASSLGQWREQYF.

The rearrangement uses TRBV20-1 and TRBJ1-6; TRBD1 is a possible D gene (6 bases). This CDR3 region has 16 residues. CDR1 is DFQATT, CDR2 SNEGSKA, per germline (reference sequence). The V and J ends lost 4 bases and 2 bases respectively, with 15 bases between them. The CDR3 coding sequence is TGCAGTGCTATTAAAGGGACAACCGCCTATAATTCACCCCTCCACTTT. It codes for CSAIKGTTAYNSPLHF.

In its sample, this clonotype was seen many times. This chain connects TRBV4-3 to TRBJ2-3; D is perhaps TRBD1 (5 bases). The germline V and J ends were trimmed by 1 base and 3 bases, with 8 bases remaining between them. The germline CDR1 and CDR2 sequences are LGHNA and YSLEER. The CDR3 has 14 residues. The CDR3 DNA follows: TGCGCCAGCAGCCAAGTAGCAGGGACAGATACGCAGTATTTT. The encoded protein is CASSQVAGTDTQYF.

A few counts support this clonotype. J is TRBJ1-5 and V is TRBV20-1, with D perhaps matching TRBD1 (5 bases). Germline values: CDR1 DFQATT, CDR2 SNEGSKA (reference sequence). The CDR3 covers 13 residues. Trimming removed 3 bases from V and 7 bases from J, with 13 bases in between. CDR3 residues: CSARRGVNQPQHF. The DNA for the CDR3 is TGCAGTGCTAGGCGAGGGGTGAACCAGCCCCAGCATTTT.